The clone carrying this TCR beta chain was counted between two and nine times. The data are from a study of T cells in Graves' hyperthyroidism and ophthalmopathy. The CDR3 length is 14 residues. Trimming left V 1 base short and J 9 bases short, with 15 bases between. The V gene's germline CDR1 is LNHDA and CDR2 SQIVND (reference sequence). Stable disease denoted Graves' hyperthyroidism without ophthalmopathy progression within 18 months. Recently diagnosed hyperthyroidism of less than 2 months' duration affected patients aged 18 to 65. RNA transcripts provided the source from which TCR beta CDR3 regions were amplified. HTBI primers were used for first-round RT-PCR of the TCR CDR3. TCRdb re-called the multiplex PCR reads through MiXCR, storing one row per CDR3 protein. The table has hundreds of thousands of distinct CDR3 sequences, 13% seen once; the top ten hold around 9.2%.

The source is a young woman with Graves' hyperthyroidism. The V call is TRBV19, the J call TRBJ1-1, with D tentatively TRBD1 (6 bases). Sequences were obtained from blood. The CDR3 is CASSIVSTGVKAFF. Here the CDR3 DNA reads TGTGCCAGTAGTATAGTGTCGACAGGAGTGAAAGCTTTCTTT.